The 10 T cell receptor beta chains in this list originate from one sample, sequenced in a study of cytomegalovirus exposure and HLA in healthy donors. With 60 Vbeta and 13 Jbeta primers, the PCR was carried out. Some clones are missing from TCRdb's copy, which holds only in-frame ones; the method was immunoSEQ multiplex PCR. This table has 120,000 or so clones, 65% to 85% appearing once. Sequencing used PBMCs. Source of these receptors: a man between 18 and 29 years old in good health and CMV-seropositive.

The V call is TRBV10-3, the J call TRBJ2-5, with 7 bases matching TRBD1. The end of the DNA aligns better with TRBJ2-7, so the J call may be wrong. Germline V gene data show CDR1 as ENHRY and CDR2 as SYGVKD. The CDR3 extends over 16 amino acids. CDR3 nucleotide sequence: TGTGCCATCAGTGAGACCCCCGGGACAGAAGCCTACGAGCAGTACTTC. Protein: CAISETPGTEAYEQYF.

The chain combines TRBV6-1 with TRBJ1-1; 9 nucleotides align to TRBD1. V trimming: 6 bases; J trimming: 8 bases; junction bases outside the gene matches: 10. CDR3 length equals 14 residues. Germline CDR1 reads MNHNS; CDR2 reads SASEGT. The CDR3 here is CASRRPGTGTEAFF. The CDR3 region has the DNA TGTGCCAGCAGACGCCCGGGGACAGGGACCGAAGCTTTCTTT.

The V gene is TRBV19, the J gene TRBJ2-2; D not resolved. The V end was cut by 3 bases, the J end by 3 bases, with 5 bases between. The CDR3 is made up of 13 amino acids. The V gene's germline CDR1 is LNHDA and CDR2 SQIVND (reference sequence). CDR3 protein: CASSISHTGELFF. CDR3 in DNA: TGTGCCAGTAGTATCTCCCACACCGGGGAGCTGTTTTTT. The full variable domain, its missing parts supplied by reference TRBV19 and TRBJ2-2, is DGGITQSPKYLFRKEGQNVTLSCEQNLNHDAMYWYRQDPGQGLRLIYYSQIVNDFQKGDIAEGYSVSREKKESFPLTVTSAQKNPTAFYLCASSISHTGELFFGEGSRLTVL.

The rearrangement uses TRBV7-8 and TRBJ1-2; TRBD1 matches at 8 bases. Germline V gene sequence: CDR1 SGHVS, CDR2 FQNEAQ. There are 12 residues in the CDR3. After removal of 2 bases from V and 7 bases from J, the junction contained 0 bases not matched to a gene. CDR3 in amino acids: CASSLTGGGYTF. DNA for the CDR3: TGTGCCAGCAGCTTAACAGGGGGTGGCTACACCTTC. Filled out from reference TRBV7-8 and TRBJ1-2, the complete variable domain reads GAGVSQSPRYKVAKRGQDVALRCDPISGHVSLFWYQQALGQGPEFLTYFQNEAQLDKSGLPSDRFFAERPEGSVSTLKIQRTQQEDSAVYLCASSLTGGGYTFGSGTRLTVV.

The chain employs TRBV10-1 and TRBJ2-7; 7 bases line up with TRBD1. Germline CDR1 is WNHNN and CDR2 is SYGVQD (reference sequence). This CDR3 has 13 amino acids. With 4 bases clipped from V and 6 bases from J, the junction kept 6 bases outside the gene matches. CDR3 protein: CASSGSSGGEQYF. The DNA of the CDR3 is TGCGCCAGCAGTGGATCATCAGGGGGCGAGCAGTACTTC.

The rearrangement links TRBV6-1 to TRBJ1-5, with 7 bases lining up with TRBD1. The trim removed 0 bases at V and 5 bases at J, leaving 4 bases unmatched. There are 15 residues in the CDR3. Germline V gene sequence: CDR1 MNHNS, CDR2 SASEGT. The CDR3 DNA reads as TGTGCCAGCAGTGAAGCTGGGACAGTTTATCAGCCCCAGCATTTT. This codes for CASSEAGTVYQPQHF.

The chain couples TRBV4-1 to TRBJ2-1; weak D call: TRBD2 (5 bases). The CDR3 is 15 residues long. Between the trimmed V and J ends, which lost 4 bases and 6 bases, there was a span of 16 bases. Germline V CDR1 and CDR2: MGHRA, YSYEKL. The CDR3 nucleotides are TGCGCCAGCAGCCCGGGGTTACGTCGGTCCAATGAGCAGTTCTTC. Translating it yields CASSPGLRRSNEQFF.

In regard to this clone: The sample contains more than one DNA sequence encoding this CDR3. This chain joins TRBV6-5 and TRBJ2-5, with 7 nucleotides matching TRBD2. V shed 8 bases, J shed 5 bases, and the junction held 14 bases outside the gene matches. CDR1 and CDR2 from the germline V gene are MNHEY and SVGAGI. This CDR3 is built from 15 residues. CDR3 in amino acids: CASGPWRGGSETQYF. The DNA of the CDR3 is TGTGCCAGCGGACCATGGCGCGGGGGTTCGGAGACCCAGTACTTC.

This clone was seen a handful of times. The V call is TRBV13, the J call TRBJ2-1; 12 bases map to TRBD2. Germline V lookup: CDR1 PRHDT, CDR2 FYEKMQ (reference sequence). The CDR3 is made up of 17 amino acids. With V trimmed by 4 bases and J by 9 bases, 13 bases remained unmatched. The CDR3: CASSSPRLAGVGGEQFF. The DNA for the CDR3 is TGTGCCAGCAGCTCCCCGCGACTAGCGGGAGTAGGGGGTGAGCAGTTCTTC.

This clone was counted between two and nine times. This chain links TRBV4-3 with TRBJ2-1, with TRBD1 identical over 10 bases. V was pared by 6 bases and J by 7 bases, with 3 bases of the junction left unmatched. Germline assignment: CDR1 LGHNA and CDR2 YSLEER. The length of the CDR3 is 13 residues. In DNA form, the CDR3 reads TGCGCCAGCAGGGACAGGGGGGGAAATGAGCAGTTCTTC. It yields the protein CASRDRGGNEQFF.